These 23 T cell receptor beta chains came from one sample sequenced in a study of T cells after yellow fever vaccination. MiXCR was run by TCRdb on the 5' RACE reads, yielding one entry per CDR3 protein. The sample has 500,000 to 650,000 distinct CDR3 sequences, roughly a sixth seen once. The sequences come from PBMCs, collected less than 6 days after the first yellow fever vaccination. Receptors originate from a man aged 18 to 29 who received the YFV17D yellow fever vaccine.

The chain carries TRBV5-1 and TRBJ2-3; a possible D gene is TRBD1 (5 bases). Per germline, CDR1 SGHRS and CDR2 YFSETQ. CDR3 length equals 16 residues. Trimming cost V 0 bases and J 2 bases, with 13 bases left between them. Written as DNA, the CDR3 is TGCGCCAGCAGCTTGGGGCAGGGTATGGTCACAGATACGCAGTATTTT. The encoded protein is CASSLGQGMVTDTQYF.

The V gene is TRBV29-1, the J gene TRBJ1-3, with D possibly matching TRBD1 (5 bases). The V gene lost 7 bases and the J gene lost 0 bases, with 13 bases spanning the gap. The CDR3 has 14 amino acids. The germline CDR1 and CDR2 sequences are SQVTM and ANQGSEA. For the CDR3, the DNA is TGCAGCGCGCGAACAGGATTCTCTGGAAACACCATATATTTT. This gives the protein CSARTGFSGNTIYF.

This clonotype was counted between two and nine times. This sequence joins TRBV6-1 and TRBJ2-7, with 7 bases matching TRBD1. Per germline, CDR1 MNHNS and CDR2 SASEGT. V lost 6 bases to trimming and J lost 3 bases; unmatched junction nucleotides: 8. The length of the CDR3 is 14 residues. The CDR3 region is CASRTGTVGYEQYF. Here the CDR3 DNA reads TGTGCCAGCAGGACCGGGACAGTGGGCTACGAGCAGTACTTC.

V usage is TRBV7-9 and J usage is TRBJ1-4; D is ambiguous. CDR3 length: 14 residues. From germline, CDR1 is SEHNR and CDR2 FQNEAQ (reference sequence). Trimming pared 1 base from V and 4 bases from J, leaving 7 bases between. The CDR3 region has the DNA TGTGCCAGCAGCTTAGTCAGATATAATGAAAAACTGTTTTTT. This codes for CASSLVRYNEKLFF. Looking up the rest from reference TRBV7-9 and TRBJ1-4 gives the full variable domain: DTGVSQNPRHKITKRGQNVTFRCDPISEHNRLYWYRQTLGQGPEFLTYFQNEAQLEKSRLLSDRFSAERPKGSFSTLEIQRTEQGDSAMYLCASSLVRYNEKLFFGSGTQLSVL.

This clonotype was observed a few times. The chain recombines TRBV20-1 with TRBJ1-2; the D is unclear. The V gene lost 5 bases and the J gene lost 0 bases, with 7 bases spanning the gap. The CDR3 sequence is 12 residues long. CDR1 is DFQATT, CDR2 SNEGSKA, per germline (reference sequence). DNA for the CDR3: TGCAGTGCTGAAATTCCTAACTATGGCTACACCTTC. Its translation is CSAEIPNYGYTF.

The chain employs TRBV14 and TRBJ2-5; TRBD2 is a possible D gene (6 bases). Germline CDR1 reads SGHDN; CDR2 reads FVKESK. The CDR3 runs to 14 residues. V was clipped by 3 bases and J by 5 bases, with 13 bases between them. This chain's CDR3 is CASSQTGVSETQYF. CDR3 nucleotides: TGTGCCAGCAGCCAGACGGGAGTGTCCGAGACCCAGTACTTC.

The chain recombines TRBV18 with TRBJ1-1, with a tentative D call TRBD1 (5 bases). This CDR3 is 14 amino acids long. Germline-derived CDR1 and CDR2 are KGHSH and LQKENI. With 4 bases removed from V and 1 base from J, the gap between germline ends came to 10 bases. In DNA, the CDR3 is TGTGCCAGCTCACGTATTCAGGGGAACACTGAAGCTTTCTTT. Translating gives CASSRIQGNTEAFF.

The genes are TRBV5-1 and TRBJ2-1, with D possibly TRBD1 on 5 matching bases. CDR1 and CDR2 from the germline V gene are SGHRS and YFSETQ. V gave up 5 bases and J gave up 5 bases, with 11 bases separating them. The CDR3 consists of 13 residues. As DNA, the CDR3 is TGCGCCAGCAGTCCGCAGGGTAACAATGAGCAGTTCTTC. Its protein product is CASSPQGNNEQFF. Together with reference TRBV5-1 and TRBJ2-1, the CDR3 gives the full variable domain: KAGVTQTPRYLIKTRGQQVTLSCSPISGHRSVSWYQQTPGQGLQFLFEYFSETQRNKGNFPGRFSGRQFSNSRSEMNVSTLELGDSALYLCASSPQGNNEQFFGPGTRLTVL.

This chain links TRBV20-1 with TRBJ1-4; no definite D call. Germline loops: CDR1 DFQATT, CDR2 SNEGSKA (reference sequence). The CDR3 is 13 amino acids. The germline V and J ends were trimmed by 6 bases and 4 bases, with 12 bases remaining between them. The CDR3 nucleotides are TGCAGTGCCACCGGACGGGTTAATGAAAAACTGTTTTTT. Its translation is CSATGRVNEKLFF.

The chain has TRBV7-3 and TRBJ2-2; 7 bases map to TRBD2. The CDR3 length is 13 residues. The germline V gene has CDR1 SGHTA and CDR2 FQGTGA. Germline trimming cut 6 bases from V and 7 bases from J; bases unmatched to any gene: 5. The CDR3 protein is CASSPSGGGELFF. The DNA of the CDR3 is TGTGCCAGCAGTCCTAGCGGCGGCGGGGAGCTGTTTTTT. The complete variable domain, with remaining parts taken from reference TRBV7-3 and TRBJ2-2, reads GAGVSQTPSNKVTEKGKYVELRCDPISGHTALYWYRQSLGQGPEFLIYFQGTGAADDSGLPNDRFFAVRPEGSVSTLKIQRTERGDSAVYLCASSPSGGGELFFGEGSRLTVL.

This clonotype has only a few counts. The CDR3, as DNA: TGTGCCAGCAGCTCCGACCGTCCAGATACGCAGTATTTT. Translated: CASSSDRPDTQYF. J is TRBJ2-3 and V is TRBV12-3 or TRBV12-4; D remains unclear. The CDR3 covers 13 residues. Trimming took 6 bases from V and 4 from J, leaving 11 bases between them.

The chain carries TRBV11-2 and TRBJ2-1; 9 nucleotides agree with TRBD1. After removal of 4 bases from V and 9 bases from J, the junction contained 7 bases not matched to a gene. This CDR3 has 14 residues. The germline V gene has CDR1 SGHAT and CDR2 FQNNGV. This chain's CDR3 is CASSSRTGAIEQFF. CDR3 coding DNA: TGTGCCAGCAGCTCCCGGACAGGGGCCATTGAGCAGTTCTTC.

The genes are TRBV7-2 and TRBJ2-1, with 8 bases lining up with TRBD2. The V gene end was trimmed by 8 bases and the J gene end by 7 bases; junction bases not matched to a gene: 13. CDR3 length equals 15 residues. Germline loops: CDR1 SGHTA, CDR2 FQGNSA. This CDR3 reads CASSIGGVSRNEQFF. The CDR3 DNA sequence: TGTGCCAGCTCGATCGGGGGGGTATCGAGGAATGAGCAGTTCTTC.

In its sample, this clonotype was seen many times. J is TRBJ2-1 and V is TRBV7-2; 11 nucleotides agree with TRBD2. The trim removed 3 bases at V and 5 bases at J, leaving 0 bases unmatched. The germline gives CDR1 SGHTA, CDR2 FQGNSA. The CDR3 extends over 14 amino acids. CDR3 sequence (DNA): TGTGCCAGCAGCTTGACTAGCGGGGACAATGAGCAGTTCTTC. Its translation is CASSLTSGDNEQFF.

This sequence joins TRBV6-2 or TRBV6-3 and TRBJ1-1; D not resolved. The CDR3 has 14 residues. Germline loops: CDR1 MNHEY, CDR2 SVGEGT. Trimming cost V 2 bases and J 3 bases, with 10 bases left between them. The CDR3 spells CASSYEFGDTEAFF. As DNA, the CDR3 is TGTGCCAGCAGTTACGAATTTGGGGACACTGAAGCTTTCTTT.

The chain recombines TRBV20-1 with TRBJ2-7; 7 bases match TRBD1. CDR1 and CDR2 from the germline V gene are DFQATT and SNEGSKA (reference sequence). This CDR3 comprises 14 residues. V shed 2 bases, J shed 3 bases, and the junction held 7 bases outside the gene matches. The CDR3 reads CSARLTGFGYEQYF. The CDR3 DNA reads TGCAGTGCTAGACTGACAGGGTTTGGCTACGAGCAGTACTTC.

This clonotype came up a few times. This rearrangement joins TRBV5-1 to TRBJ2-1, with D possibly matching TRBD1 (5 bases). V shed 6 bases and J shed 4 bases, with 17 bases lying between them. The CDR3 contains 15 residues. The germline V gene encodes CDR1 SGHRS and CDR2 YFSETQ. The CDR3 loop reads CASKPDLRQYNEQFF. CDR3 DNA sequence: TGCGCCAGCAAACCCGACCTTAGACAGTACAATGAGCAGTTCTTC.

The chain carries TRBV4-3 and TRBJ2-2; D perhaps matches TRBD1 (6 bases). Germline loops: CDR1 LGHNA, CDR2 YSLEER. V lost 3 bases and J lost 7, with 9 bases in between. CDR3 length: 13 amino acids. The CDR3 here is CASSQGAGGELFF. CDR3 bases: TGCGCCAGCAGCCAGGGGGCGGGCGGGGAGCTGTTTTTT.

This clonotype was seen more than once but under ten times. V is TRBV4-2 and J is TRBJ2-3, with TRBD2 matching 7 bases. The length of the CDR3 is 13 residues. V shed 5 bases, J shed 6 bases, and the junction held 5 bases outside the gene matches. Germline CDR1 reads LGHNA; CDR2 reads YNFKEQ. CDR3 DNA sequence: TGTGCCAGCAGCAAAGGGACTACGGATACGCAGTATTTT. The encoded protein is CASSKGTTDTQYF.

This clonotype was detected a few times. The J gene is TRBJ2-7, the V gene TRBV4-3, with D possibly matching TRBD2 (6 bases). The CDR3 totals 16 residues. Trimming took 0 bases from V and 2 from J, leaving 14 bases between them. The germline CDR1 and CDR2 sequences are LGHNA and YSLEER. DNA of the CDR3: TGCGCCAGCAGCCAAGATGGTACGGGGGAGGCCTACGAGCAGTACTTC. Protein: CASSQDGTGEAYEQYF.

CDR3 sequence reads: CASSREGHYEQYF. DNA of the CDR3: TGTGCCAGCAGCCGGGAGGGACACTACGAGCAGTACTTC. This chain joins TRBV7-6 and TRBJ2-7; TRBD2 agrees at 8 bases. V was pared by 5 bases and J by 3 bases, with 3 bases of the junction left unmatched. Germline V gene lookup returns CDR1 SGHVS and CDR2 FNYEAQ. The CDR3 covers 13 residues.

This clonotype was found a few times. The chain has TRBV7-9 and TRBJ1-1, with D tentatively TRBD1 (5 bases). CDR3 length: 13 amino acids. The V gene's germline CDR1 is SEHNR and CDR2 FQNEAQ (reference sequence). Trimming removed 5 bases from V and 11 bases from J, with 18 bases in between. In DNA, the CDR3 is TGTGCCAGCAGCGAACGGGACCGCCGTGGGGCTTTCTTT. Its translation is CASSERDRRGAFF.

This clonotype was seen only once. The genes are TRBV30 and TRBJ1-5, with D possibly being TRBD1 (5 bases). Germline V gene sequence: CDR1 GTSNPN, CDR2 SVGIG (reference sequence). The V and J ends lost 1 base and 1 base respectively, with 8 bases between them. The CDR3 length is 14 residues. The chain's CDR3 is CAWSGGVSNQPQHF. Written as DNA, the CDR3 is TGTGCCTGGAGTGGGGGGGTAAGCAATCAGCCCCAGCATTTT.